The present entry profiles one T cell receptor (beta chain) with its context. This specimen comes from a study of blood T cell repertoires in COVID-19. Original processing methods: Estimation of nucleated cell counts relied on the amplification of reference gene primers. Data came from immunoSEQ multiplex PCR; TCRdb stores just in-frame clones and leaves some out. V and J calls and clone size are those listed in that table; D and trimming were worked out from the DNA. Of some 250,000 clones in the sample, approximately 91% were seen once. The germline V gene encodes CDR1 MNHEY and CDR2 SVGAGI. With 6 bases clipped from V and 2 bases from J, the junction kept 8 bases outside the gene matches. This CDR3 is 15 amino acids long.

The sequencing input was PBMCs or T cells enriched from blood (not recorded which). The receptor's source is a woman between 35 and 50 years old with acute COVID-19. This chain joins TRBV6-5 and TRBJ2-7; TRBD1 matches 9 bases. This chain's CDR3 is CASSTRDRVPYEQYF. The CDR3 region has the DNA TGTGCCAGCAGCACTAGGGACAGGGTGCCCTACGAGCAGTACTTC.